Listed below are T cell receptor beta chains from one sample, sequenced in a study of T-cell reconstitution after alpha-beta-depleted transplantation in children. TCRdb re-derived calls from the PCR reads in MiXCR, one entry per CDR3 protein. The sample holds hundreds of thousands of distinct CDR3 sequences, around 23% seen once. Source: PBMCs, mostly from graft donor cells, taken 360 days after TCRalphabeta/CD19-depleted stem cell transplant. The receptors come from a boy less than two years old who had a stem cell transplant for acute myeloid leukemia, so the T cells may come from the graft donor. The CDR3 runs from the conserved cysteine through the conserved F or W. D genes are given only for firm matches. Some rows have no size entry. The others give once, few or many, or a class for an expanded clone.

D | size | J | V | CDR3 | DNA
TRBD1 | many | TRBJ1-6 | TRBV12-3/TRBV12-4 | CASSPYRGTNSPLHF | TGTGCCAGCAGTCCCTACAGGGGGACTAATTCACCCCTCCACTTT
NA | few | TRBJ2-2 | TRBV2 | CARRGATGELFF | TGTGCCAGGCGCGGGGCGACCGGGGAGCTGTTTTTT
NA | NA | TRBJ2-3 | TRBV25-1 | CASTPGDTQYF | TGTGCCAGCACCCCGGGAGATACGCAGTATTTT
TRBD1 | many | TRBJ1-1 | TRBV20-1 | CSAVSTGIWTEAFF | TGCAGTGCGGTATCGACAGGGATTTGGACTGAAGCTTTCTTT
NA | NA | TRBJ2-1 | TRBV6-2/TRBV6-3 | CASSSPYGSSYNEQFF | TGTGCCAGCAGTTCCCCTTATGGGAGCTCCTACAATGAGCAGTTCTTC
TRBD2 | NA | TRBJ2-3 | TRBV5-1 | CASSSANLAANADTQYF | TGCGCCAGCAGCTCCGCCAACCTAGCGGCTAACGCAGATACGCAGTATTTT
TRBD1 | many | TRBJ2-3 | TRBV20-1 | CSAPLGQGRPTDTQYF | TGCAGTGCTCCTCTCGGACAGGGGCGACCAACAGATACGCAGTATTTT
NA | many | TRBJ2-5 | TRBV24-1 | CATGRRGPTKETQYF | TGTGCCACGGGGAGGAGGGGGCCGACGAAAGAGACCCAGTACTTC
NA | many | TRBJ2-5 | TRBV18 | CASSPQTRETQYF | TGTGCCAGCTCACCACAGACTCGGGAGACCCAGTACTTC
NA | many | TRBJ2-2 | TRBV20-1 | CSARDLWRGGTGELFF | TGCAGTGCTAGAGACCTCTGGAGGGGAGGTACCGGGGAGCTGTTTTTT
NA | many | TRBJ2-5 | TRBV11-2 | CASSSGGSKETQYF | TGTGCCAGCAGCTCTGGGGGTAGTAAAGAGACCCAGTACTTC
NA | many | TRBJ2-1 | TRBV12-3/TRBV12-4 | CASSSRGVSYNEQFF | TGTGCCAGCAGTTCACGCGGGGTCTCCTACAATGAGCAGTTCTTC
TRBD1 | many | TRBJ2-1 | TRBV5-1 | CASSAVQGQDNEQFF | TGCGCCAGCAGCGCAGTACAGGGACAGGACAATGAGCAGTTCTTC
NA | NA | TRBJ2-7 | TRBV10-3 | CAISVDRLGRGEQYF | TGTGCCATCAGTGTGGATAGACTGGGGAGAGGGGAGCAGTACTTC
NA | NA | TRBJ2-6 | TRBV20-1 | CSAREGTGANVLTF | TGCAGTGCTAGAGAGGGCACTGGGGCCAACGTCCTGACTTTC
NA | NA | TRBJ2-5 | TRBV6-6 | CASSYVGEETQYF | TGTGCCAGCAGTTACGTGGGAGAGGAGACCCAGTACTTC
NA | NA | TRBJ2-5 | TRBV15 | CATLTVLQETQYF | TGTGCCACGCTTACGGTCCTCCAAGAGACCCAGTACTTC
NA | NA | TRBJ1-1 | TRBV28 | CASSVGLTEAFF | TGTGCCAGCAGCGTCGGACTTACTGAAGCTTTCTTT
NA | NA | TRBJ2-2 | TRBV19 | CATQRGQYTGELFF | TGTGCCACTCAAAGGGGCCAATACACCGGGGAGCTGTTTTTT
NA | many | TRBJ1-6 | TRBV6-1 | CASSDRAKNSPLHF | TGTGCCAGCAGTGACAGGGCTAAAAATTCACCCCTCCACTTT
NA | NA | TRBJ1-2 | TRBV13 | CASSLGVRPRGYTF | TGTGCCAGCAGCTTAGGAGTGAGGCCGAGGGGCTACACCTTC
NA | many | TRBJ2-2 | TRBV12-3/TRBV12-4 | CASRPDASNTGELFF | TGTGCCAGCAGGCCGGACGCCTCGAACACCGGGGAGCTGTTTTTT
NA | many | TRBJ1-1 | TRBV12-3/TRBV12-4 | CASSLQGRATEAFF | TGTGCCAGCAGTTTACAGGGAAGGGCCACTGAAGCTTTCTTT
NA | NA | TRBJ2-7 | TRBV11-2 | CASSFTPRGEQYF | TGTGCCAGCAGCTTCACACCCAGGGGCGAGCAGTACTTC
NA | NA | TRBJ2-7 | TRBV5-7 | CASSWTFAYEQYF | TGTGCCAGCAGCTGGACTTTCGCCTACGAGCAGTACTTC
NA | NA | TRBJ1-2 | TRBV6-5 | CASSYSSGGAGYGYTF | TGTGCCAGCAGTTACTCGTCCGGGGGCGCAGGATATGGCTACACCTTC
TRBD1 | few | TRBJ2-7 | TRBV20-1 | CSATQDRGLYEQYF | TGCAGTGCTACTCAGGACAGGGGATTGTACGAGCAGTACTTC
TRBD1 | few | TRBJ2-7 | TRBV7-9 | CASSLGRDSTYEQYF | TGTGCCAGCAGCTTAGGTCGGGACAGTACCTACGAGCAGTACTTC
NA | few | TRBJ2-1 | TRBV27 | CASSLWADSYNEQFF | TGTGCCAGCAGTTTATGGGCGGACAGTTACAATGAGCAGTTCTTC
NA | few | TRBJ2-1 | TRBV7-2 | CASSSVGHLYNEQFF | TGTGCCAGCAGCTCGGTGGGACACCTTTACAATGAGCAGTTCTTC
NA | many | TRBJ1-2 | TRBV12-3/TRBV12-4 | CASSSPSPGADDGYTF | TGTGCCAGCAGTTCTCCCTCGCCAGGGGCGGACGATGGCTACACCTTC
NA | NA | TRBJ1-5 | TRBV6-5 | CASSYESVPQPQHF | TGTGCCAGCAGTTACGAATCAGTCCCTCAGCCCCAGCATTTT
TRBD2 | NA | TRBJ2-1 | TRBV6-1 | CASSQSSGRVKYNEQFF | TGTGCCAGCAGTCAATCTAGCGGGCGGGTGAAATACAATGAGCAGTTCTTC
NA | few | TRBJ1-5 | TRBV6-6 | CASSPRPDQPQHF | TGTGCCAGCAGCCCTAGGCCCGATCAGCCCCAGCATTTT
TRBD2 | NA | TRBJ2-3 | TRBV4-2 | CASSQARRTSGGGTDTQYF | TGTGCCAGCAGCCAAGCGAGGAGGACTAGCGGGGGAGGGACAGATACGCAGTATTTT
NA | many | TRBJ2-1 | TRBV6-6 | CASSVADEQFF | TGTGCCAGCAGTGTAGCGGATGAGCAGTTCTTC
TRBD2 | NA | TRBJ2-5 | TRBV9 | CASSVDNGLVGQETQYF | TGTGCCAGCAGCGTAGATAACGGACTAGTTGGGCAAGAGACCCAGTACTTC
NA | NA | TRBJ2-1 | TRBV29-1 | CSVEDMKSGYNEQFF | TGCAGCGTTGAAGATATGAAATCAGGTTACAATGAGCAGTTCTTC
TRBD1 | NA | TRBJ2-7 | TRBV6-1 | CASTTVGTGTYEQYF | TGTGCCAGCACCACAGTCGGGACAGGGACCTACGAGCAGTACTTC
TRBD2 | NA | TRBJ2-3 | TRBV20-1 | CSARVNRAGGPDTQYF | TGCAGTGCTAGAGTAAATCGAGCGGGGGGCCCAGATACGCAGTATTTT
NA | NA | TRBJ1-2 | TRBV5-1 | CASSLQGFMGYTF | TGCGCCAGCAGCCTACAGGGATTTATGGGCTACACCTTC
NA | many | TRBJ1-5 | TRBV12-3/TRBV12-4 | CASSFLGVDQPQHF | TGTGCCAGCAGTTTCCTGGGGGTTGATCAGCCCCAGCATTTT
TRBD1 | NA | TRBJ1-5 | TRBV28 | CASSSRDRPNQPQHF | TGTGCCAGCAGTTCTCGGGACAGGCCAAATCAGCCCCAGCATTTT
NA | NA | TRBJ1-1 | TRBV5-1 | CASSLSPGTEAFF | TGCGCCAGCAGCTTAAGTCCGGGCACTGAAGCTTTCTTT
TRBD1 | many | TRBJ1-1 | TRBV5-1 | CASSARQGRNTEAFF | TGCGCCAGCAGCGCCCGACAGGGGAGGAACACTGAAGCTTTCTTT
NA | many | TRBJ2-1 | TRBV15 | CATSRDPGPLGNEQFF | TGTGCCACCAGCAGAGATCCGGGACCCCTTGGCAATGAGCAGTTCTTC
NA | NA | TRBJ2-2 | TRBV6-5 | CASSYLDRYSGELFF | TGTGCCAGCAGTTACCTGGACAGATATAGCGGGGAGCTGTTTTTT